What follows is one T cell receptor (beta chain) and its context. Its antigen is undetermined. This was a survey-level run. Some clones are missing from TCRdb's copy, which holds only in-frame ones; the method was immunoSEQ multiplex PCR. The sample has approximately 20,000 clones; around 84% are singletons. The data derive from a study of STAT5B mutations in CD4+ large granular lymphocyte leukemia. Whole-study findings and limits: The CD4+ versus CD8+ T-LGLL clonality difference may reflect limited sample size. 8/27 top patient clones versus 2/35 control clones were TRBV06-family.

This CDR3 is 12 amino acids long. CDR1 is LNHDA and CDR2 is SQIVND in the germline V gene (reference sequence). V shed 10 bases and J 2 bases; nucleotides not matched to a gene: 3. This sequence was found in a human donor in good health. The chain carries TRBV19 and TRBJ2-7; 9 bases fit TRBD1. Sequencing input: CD4+ T cells from blood buffy coats. The CDR3 loop is CATGQGPYEQYF. The CDR3 nucleotides are TGTGCCACCGGACAGGGGCCCTACGAGCAGTACTTC.